Following are 22 T cell receptor beta chains from one sample sequenced in a study of T cell changes during pregnancy in multiple sclerosis. This table comes from immunoSEQ multiplex PCR, and its TCRdb copy is limited to in-frame clones, with some not included. The sample lists 45,000 or so clones; 91% were seen once. Material: CD8+ T cells from peripheral blood mononuclear cells, obtained after pregnancy. These receptors were taken from a female donor with multiple sclerosis, enrolled in a pregnancy study.

This sequence joins TRBV4-2 and TRBJ2-5, with D uncertain. The assigned J gene may be wrong: the sequence end matches TRBJ2-7 better. Per germline, CDR1 LGHNA and CDR2 YNFKEQ. This CDR3 is 16 amino acids long. The CDR3 DNA reads TGTGCCAGCAGCCAAGAATTTAATCGGGTCTCCTACGAGCAGTACTTC. This encodes CASSQEFNRVSYEQYF.

The rearrangement links TRBV6-4 to TRBJ2-3; 10 bases align to TRBD2. V shed 5 bases and J 2 bases; nucleotides not matched to a gene: 7. Germline-derived CDR1 and CDR2 are MRHNA and SNTAGT. This CDR3 comprises 16 residues. The CDR3 DNA reads as TGTGCCAGCAGTCTATCTAGCGGGGGTTCCACAGATACGCAGTATTTT. This codes for CASSLSSGGSTDTQYF.

This rearrangement joins TRBV9 to TRBJ2-3; the D gene is possibly TRBD2 (5 bases). From germline, CDR1 is SGDLS and CDR2 YYNGEE. This CDR3 has 12 amino acids. Trimming stripped 3 bases from V and 6 bases from J, with 8 bases between. The CDR3 region is CASSGLMDTQYF. In DNA form, the CDR3 reads TGTGCCAGCAGCGGACTAATGGATACGCAGTATTTT. Drawing the rest from reference TRBV9 and TRBJ2-3, the complete variable domain is DSGVTQTPKHLITATGQRVTLRCSPRSGDLSVYWYQQSLDQGLQFLIQYYNGEERAKGNILERFSAQQFPDLHSELNLSSLELGDSALYFCASSGLMDTQYFGPGTRLTVL.

This clone was counted a single time. This sequence joins TRBV19 and TRBJ1-4; 8 bases fit TRBD1. J was trimmed by 6 bases and V by 2 bases; bases with no gene match: 5. The CDR3 consists of 15 residues. The germline CDR1 and CDR2 sequences are LNHDA and SQIVND (reference sequence). As DNA, the CDR3 is TGTGCCAGTAGTATACCGGGGACAGGTTATGAAAAACTGTTTTTT. As protein: CASSIPGTGYEKLFF.

This clone was counted between two and nine times. The chain links TRBV7-9 to TRBJ1-3; TRBD1 agrees at 9 bases. V trimming: 4 bases; J trimming: 8 bases; junction bases outside the gene matches: 6. CDR3 size: 14 residues. Germline V gene lookup returns CDR1 SEHNR and CDR2 FQNEAQ (reference sequence). CDR3 amino acids: CASSSTGGLDTIYF. In DNA, the CDR3 is TGTGCCAGCAGCTCGACAGGGGGTTTAGACACCATATATTTT.

The V call is TRBV5-6, the J call TRBJ2-3; D is unresolved. Trimming removed 4 bases at V and 1 base at J, with 16 bases between. The germline V gene has CDR1 SGHDT and CDR2 YYEEEE. CDR3 length: 16 amino acids. The CDR3 sequence is CASSRTRSSGTDTQYF. CDR3 nucleotides: TGTGCCAGCAGCCGCACACGCTCGTCTGGCACAGATACGCAGTATTTT.

The rearrangement links TRBV4-1 to TRBJ2-7; TRBD1 matches at 9 bases. Trimming cost V 2 bases and J 2 bases; bases outside gene matches: 7. The CDR3 is 16 amino acids. Germline V gives CDR1 MGHRA, CDR2 YSYEKL. CDR3 sequence (DNA): TGCGCCAGCAGCCAATTACCGGGACAGGGACCCTACGAGCAGTACTTC. Its translation: CASSQLPGQGPYEQYF.

V gene TRBV5-1 combines with J gene TRBJ2-7; maybe TRBD2 (6 bases). The CDR3 has 12 residues. The germline gives CDR1 SGHRS, CDR2 YFSETQ. Deletions cut 4 bases from V and 9 bases from J, with 14 bases between. The CDR3, as DNA: TGCGCCAGCAGCGTGGGAGGATCGCCGCAGTACTTC. This translates into CASSVGGSPQYF.

This clone was recorded once. Written as DNA, the CDR3 is TGTGCCCTCCTAAACCCCGGTGCTAACTATGGCTACACCTTC. Translating gives CALLNPGANYGYTF. This chain connects TRBV10-3 to TRBJ1-2; D gene ambiguous. Trimming cost V 11 bases and J 0 bases, with 16 bases left between them. The CDR3 consists of 14 residues. The germline V gene encodes CDR1 ENHRY and CDR2 SYGVKD.

The chain has TRBV27 and TRBJ1-1, with TRBD1 identical over 8 bases. From germline, CDR1 is MNHEY and CDR2 SMNVEV (reference sequence). V was clipped by 4 bases and J by 3 bases; unmatched bases: 7. This CDR3 region has 15 residues. CDR3 protein: CASSSGQGLYTEAFF. The CDR3 DNA reads as TGTGCCAGCAGTTCCGGACAGGGACTTTACACTGAAGCTTTCTTT.

This CDR3 is CASSPPGLAGLTGELFF. CDR3 in DNA: TGTGCCAGCAGCCCTCCTGGACTAGCGGGTCTTACCGGGGAGCTGTTTTTT. V gene TRBV7-9 combines with J gene TRBJ2-2; 11 nucleotides line up with TRBD2. This CDR3 contains 17 residues. The germline V gene encodes CDR1 SEHNR and CDR2 FQNEAQ (reference sequence). V shed 5 bases and J 5 bases; nucleotides not matched to a gene: 10. The full variable domain, rest sourced from reference TRBV7-9 and TRBJ2-2, is DTGVSQNPRHKITKRGQNVTFRCDPISEHNRLYWYRQTLGQGPEFLTYFQNEAQLEKSRLLSDRFSAERPKGSFSTLEIQRTEQGDSAMYLCASSPPGLAGLTGELFFGEGSRLTVL.

The chain employs TRBV2 and TRBJ2-2; the match to TRBD1 covers 11 bases. The CDR3 has 16 amino acids. Per the germline V gene, CDR1 is SNHLY and CDR2 is FYNNEI. Trimming took 6 bases from V and 4 from J; bases not matched to a gene: 7. Here the CDR3 reads CASSRKGQGVTGELFF. The CDR3 DNA is TGTGCCAGCAGCAGAAAGGGACAGGGGGTCACCGGGGAGCTGTTTTTT. The full variable domain, in which reference TRBV2 and TRBJ2-2 provide the parts outside the CDR3, is EPEVTQTPSHQVTQMGQEVILRCVPISNHLYFYWYRQILGQKVEFLVSFYNNEISEKSEIFDDQFSVERPDGSNFTLKIRSTKLEDSAMYFCASSRKGQGVTGELFFGEGSRLTVL.

This chain links TRBV27 with TRBJ2-7, with 7 positions matching TRBD1. The CDR3 runs to 13 residues. Germline assignment: CDR1 MNHEY and CDR2 SMNVEV (reference sequence). V lost 4 bases, J lost 6 bases, and 6 bases stayed unmatched. The CDR3 DNA reads TGTGCCAGCAGTTACCCCGGGACAGCCGAGCAGTACTTC. The encoded protein is CASSYPGTAEQYF.

The rearrangement links TRBV19 to TRBJ2-1, with TRBD2 matching over 9 bases. This CDR3 comprises 16 residues. The V gene's germline CDR1 is LNHDA and CDR2 SQIVND (reference sequence). The trim removed 1 base at V and 12 bases at J, leaving 13 bases unmatched. CDR3 sequence reads: CASSIGPSGALVGQFF. In nucleotides, the CDR3 is TGTGCCAGTAGTATAGGCCCTAGCGGGGCCTTGGTAGGGCAGTTCTTC. The whole variable domain, filled in from reference TRBV19 and TRBJ2-1, reads DGGITQSPKYLFRKEGQNVTLSCEQNLNHDAMYWYRQDPGQGLRLIYYSQIVNDFQKGDIAEGYSVSREKKESFPLTVTSAQKNPTAFYLCASSIGPSGALVGQFFGPGTRLTVL.

J is TRBJ1-1 and V is TRBV6-1, with D unclear. The V gene's germline CDR1 is MNHNS and CDR2 SASEGT. V was cut by 8 bases and J by 1 base, with 11 bases left in between. CDR3 length: 13 amino acids. The CDR3 sequence is CASVPVGNTEAFF. The CDR3 DNA reads TGTGCCAGCGTCCCTGTCGGGAACACTGAAGCTTTCTTT.

This rearrangement joins TRBV11-2 to TRBJ2-7; TRBD2 might be the D (6 bases). CDR3 size: 15 residues. Per germline, CDR1 SGHAT and CDR2 FQNNGV. The ends were cut back, 1 base at V and 0 bases at J, with 10 bases in the middle. For the CDR3, the DNA is TGTGCCAGCAGCTTAGGATTAGCGGACTCCTACGAGCAGTACTTC. As protein: CASSLGLADSYEQYF. Together with reference TRBV11-2 and TRBJ2-7, the CDR3 gives the full variable domain: EAGVAQSPRYKIIEKRQSVAFWCNPISGHATLYWYQQILGQGPKLLIQFQNNGVVDDSQLPKDRFSAERLKGVDSTLKIQPAKLEDSAVYLCASSLGLADSYEQYFGPGTRLTVT.

The gene calls are TRBV4-2 and TRBJ2-2; D unclear. Germline V gene sequence: CDR1 LGHNA, CDR2 YNFKEQ. V was trimmed by 2 bases and J by 7 bases, leaving 17 bases between them. The CDR3 sequence is 16 residues long. The CDR3, as DNA: TGTGCCAGCAGCCAACTTACTCATTCCAATTACGGGGAGCTGTTTTTT. Protein sequence: CASSQLTHSNYGELFF.

Worth noting for this clone: One end of the junction varies from germline; a read error may be responsible. J is TRBJ2-1 and V is TRBV14; 7 bases are a match to TRBD2. CDR1 and CDR2 (germline): SGHDN, FVKESK. The CDR3 has 14 residues. This chain's CDR3 is CASSRLATYNEQFF. The DNA of the CDR3 is TGTGCCAGCAGCCGACTAGCCACCTATAATGAGCAGTTCTTC. Full variable domain (remainder filled in from reference TRBV14 and TRBJ2-1): EAGVTQFPSHSVIEKGQTVTLRCDPISGHDNLYWYRRVMGKEIKFLLHFVKESKQDESGMPNNRFLAERTGGTYSTLKVQPAELEDSGVYFCASSRLATYNEQFFGPGTRLTVL.

This clone was seen a single time. The J gene is TRBJ2-1, the V gene TRBV5-1; 7 nucleotides line up with TRBD1. Germline CDR1 and CDR2: SGHRS and YFSETQ. This CDR3 is built from 16 residues. The trim removed 4 bases at V and 7 bases at J, leaving 14 bases unmatched. CDR3 amino acids: CASSGGDRAESNEQFF. CDR3 nucleotides: TGCGCCAGCAGCGGGGGAGACAGGGCAGAGTCGAATGAGCAGTTCTTC.

The chain links TRBV5-4 to TRBJ2-1, with a possible D match to TRBD1 (5 bases). Trimming removed 5 bases at V and 0 bases at J, with 6 bases between. Looked up from germline, CDR1 is SGHNT and CDR2 is YYREEE (reference sequence). The CDR3 loop spans 13 amino acids. CDR3 bases: TGTGCCAGCAGGACAGACTCCTACAATGAGCAGTTCTTC. This encodes CASRTDSYNEQFF.

The chain employs TRBV4-3 and TRBJ1-6, with D unclear. Germline CDR1 reads LGHNA; CDR2 reads YSLEER. The CDR3 totals 17 residues. The germline V and J ends were trimmed by 2 bases and 5 bases, with 16 bases remaining between them. The CDR3, as DNA: TGCGCCAGCAGCCAAACGAGCAGGCTCGGTAATAATTCACCCCTCCACTTT. Translated: CASSQTSRLGNNSPLHF.

The chain is built from TRBV19 and TRBJ2-7, with D possibly TRBD2 on 5 matching bases. The V gene's germline CDR1 is LNHDA and CDR2 SQIVND (reference sequence). The CDR3 consists of 13 residues. Trimming removed 1 base at V and 7 bases at J, with 11 bases between. In DNA, the CDR3 is TGTGCCAGTAGTATAGCTCCGGGGAAGGAGCAGTACTTC. Translating it yields CASSIAPGKEQYF. Complete variable domain (other parts from reference TRBV19 and TRBJ2-7): DGGITQSPKYLFRKEGQNVTLSCEQNLNHDAMYWYRQDPGQGLRLIYYSQIVNDFQKGDIAEGYSVSREKKESFPLTVTSAQKNPTAFYLCASSIAPGKEQYFGPGTRLTVT.